The rows below give T cell receptor beta chains drawn from one sample of a study of monozygotic twins with cystic fibrosis. This table comes from immunoSEQ multiplex PCR, and its TCRdb copy is limited to in-frame clones, with some not included. The repertoire holds 30,000 to 35,000 clones, with just over 95% as singletons. Sequenced sample: blood. These receptors originate from a girl aged 2 to 9 with cystic fibrosis. Each CDR3 is given with its conserved first and last residue. The D gene is left open where the match is weak. Clone size is not always given. Where it is, it says once, few, many or a class for expanded clones.

>TRBV19|NA|NA|TRBJ1-1
TGTGCCAGTAGTTTCACCATTTCTAGAAACACTGAAGCTTTCTTT
CASSFTISRNTEAFF
>TRBV7-8|NA|NA|TRBJ1-5
TGTGCCAGCAGCCCCAGTGGCGCGGGCAACTATCAGCCCCAGCATTTT
CASSPSGAGNYQPQHF
>TRBV30|NA|NA|TRBJ2-1
TGTGCCTGGAGTGACCCACCTAAAGACAATGAGCAGTTCTTC
CAWSDPPKDNEQFF
>TRBV5-4|NA|once|TRBJ2-7
TGTGCCAGCAGCCTAGGCGCCTACGAGCAGTACTTC
CASSLGAYEQYF
>TRBV7-9|NA|NA|TRBJ1-1
TGTGCCAGCAGCTTAGCATGGACTGAAGCTTTCTTT
CASSLAWTEAFF
>TRBV7-9|NA|NA|TRBJ2-7
TGTGCCAGCAGCTTAGTCCCCCAAACCTACGAGCAGTACTTC
CASSLVPQTYEQYF
>TRBV30|NA|NA|TRBJ1-1
TGTGCCTGGGAGCGGACTGAAGCTTTCTTT
CAWERTEAFF
>TRBV9|NA|NA|TRBJ2-7
TGTGCCAGCAGCGTTACTGGTGGGTCCTACGAGCAGTACTTC
CASSVTGGSYEQYF
>TRBV6-5|TRBD1|NA|TRBJ2-2
TGTGCCAGCAGACAGGGGGCGTCCGGGGAGCTGTTTTTT
CASRQGASGELFF
>TRBV19|NA|NA|TRBJ1-1
TGTGCCAGTAGTATAGTTGGGAGACTCATGAACACTGAAGCTTTCTTT
CASSIVGRLMNTEAFF
>TRBV28|NA|NA|TRBJ2-7
TGTGCCAGCAGAGGTCATAATACCTACGAGCAGTACTTC
CASRGHNTYEQYF
>TRBV19|NA|once|TRBJ1-2
TGTGCCAGTAGTATCGGGAGTACAGGGTTAAGTGGCTACACCTTC
CASSIGSTGLSGYTF
>TRBV5-6|NA|NA|TRBJ1-2
TGTGCCAGCAGTATTTACTGGGGGCCTAACTATGGCTACACCTTC
CASSIYWGPNYGYTF
>TRBV7-2|NA|NA|TRBJ1-1
TGTGCCAGCAGCCAGCCCCTGGGGGGGTTCACTGAAGCTTTCTTT
CASSQPLGGFTEAFF
>TRBV30|NA|once|TRBJ1-1
TGTGCCTGGAGTTTCGGAAAGCCACAAAGGACTGAAGCTTTCTTT
CAWSFGKPQRTEAFF
>TRBV19|TRBD1|NA|TRBJ1-5
TGTGCCACCTGGGACAGAATGAATCAGCCCCAGCATTTT
CATWDRMNQPQHF